The clone carrying this T cell receptor beta chain was observed at least ten times. Its antigen is not known. This sample is part of a study of CD8 T cells in ankylosing spondylitis. Making use of molecular barcodes, quantitative 5'-RACE generated TCR beta libraries. TCRdb used MiXCR to reprocess the 5' RACE reads, holding one entry per CDR3 protein. The data contain approximately 240,000 distinct CDR3 sequences, 20% to 30% of them singletons. The study, taken as a whole, reports: Matched synovial fluid from ankylosing spondylitis patients was reported to be enriched for disease-linked clones.

The sequence came from a male donor with ankylosing spondylitis or in good health (not recorded which). Sample: blood, either unsorted or a sorted T cell fraction (not recorded which).

CDR3 coding DNA: TGTGCCAGCAGCTTTTTTACAGATACGCAGTATTTT. It encodes CASSFFTDTQYF. This chain joins TRBV7-2 and TRBJ2-3, with no clear D. Per germline, CDR1 SGHTA and CDR2 FQGNSA. This CDR3 region has 12 residues. The V and J ends lost 3 bases and 3 bases respectively, with 4 bases between them.